The T cell receptor beta chain under discussion was sequenced for a study of cytomegalovirus exposure and HLA in healthy donors. Overall study findings and caveats: Some highly shared sequence variants likely arose as a pipeline artifact.

With 60 Vbeta and 13 Jbeta primers, the PCR was carried out. Sequenced by immunoSEQ multiplex PCR; TCRdb stores in-frame clones only, minus some. The sample includes some 220,000 clones, roughly 89% of them seen just once. As regards this clone: Antigen: not known.

The CDR3 length is 17 residues. Germline-derived CDR1 and CDR2 are LNHNV and YYDKDF (reference sequence). The ends were cut back, 3 bases at V and 1 base at J, with 16 bases in the middle. The sequence was collected from a woman under 30 in good health and CMV-seronegative. V usage is TRBV15 and J usage is TRBJ1-5; D is uncertain. The sample comprised PBMCs. CDR3 region: CATSSGLGGSSNQPQHF. The CDR3 region has the DNA TGTGCCACCAGCAGCGGCTTAGGAGGTTCCAGCAATCAGCCCCAGCATTTT.